These 17 T cell receptor beta chains originate from one sample sequenced in a study of T-cell memory formation after mild COVID-19. TCRdb reprocessed the 5' RACE reads with MiXCR, giving one entry per CDR3 protein. The repertoire includes around 450,000 distinct CDR3 sequences, roughly 20% of them detected once, and 7.5% to 9.5% sits in the top ten. Sequenced material: PBMCs or a T cell subset sorted from them (not recorded which). The receptors derive from an adult woman who had mild COVID-19 (a few samples of this study predate the infection). Cell type and time point are not known.

The CDR3 sequence is CASSLLYGEAFF. The CDR3, as DNA: TGTGCCAGCAGCCTACTTTATGGTGAAGCTTTCTTT. V is TRBV27 and J is TRBJ1-1; D gene uncertain. Germline values: CDR1 MNHEY, CDR2 SMNVEV (reference sequence). This CDR3 has 12 residues. The V gene lost 6 bases and the J gene lost 7 bases, with 12 bases spanning the gap.

This chain uses TRBV20-1 with TRBJ2-1, with D unresolved. Trimming left V 2 bases short and J 5 bases short, with 13 bases between. Germline V gene data show CDR1 as DFQATT and CDR2 as SNEGSKA (reference sequence). CDR3 length: 14 residues. The CDR3: CSARMVSVDNEQFF. In nucleotides, the CDR3 is TGCAGTGCTAGAATGGTTTCAGTAGACAATGAGCAGTTCTTC.

The chain recombines TRBV19 with TRBJ2-1; TRBD2 is a possible D gene (5 bases). V was clipped by 3 bases and J by 6 bases, with 12 bases between them. Germline CDR1 LNHDA, CDR2 SQIVND (reference sequence). There are 14 residues in the CDR3. CDR3 nucleotides: TGTGCCAGTAGTATTGGAACTAGTAGCAATGAGCAGTTCTTC. Protein sequence: CASSIGTSSNEQFF.

This clonotype was observed a few times. V is TRBV6-6 and J is TRBJ2-2, with 11 bases that match TRBD1. Per the germline V gene, CDR1 is MNHNY and CDR2 is SVGAGI (reference sequence). The CDR3 has 17 residues. J lost 0 bases, V lost 5 bases, and 5 bases had no gene match. The CDR3 sequence is CASSKGTGGPNTGELFF. The CDR3 bases are TGTGCCAGCAGTAAAGGGACAGGGGGTCCGAACACCGGGGAGCTGTTTTTT.

This clonotype was seen a few times. This chain joins TRBV6-2 or TRBV6-3 and TRBJ2-3, with 10 bases that match TRBD2. The CDR3 covers 19 residues. The junction had 10 bases not matched to a gene; V was cut back by 0 bases and J by 1 base. CDR1 is MNHEY, CDR2 SVGEGT, per germline. CDR3 nucleotides: TGTGCCAGCAGTTACTCGACTTGGCTAGCGGGGGCCGGCACAGATACGCAGTATTTT. Residues: CASSYSTWLAGAGTDTQYF.

J is TRBJ2-5 and V is TRBV29-1; 7 bases are shared with TRBD2. Germline CDR1 and CDR2: SQVTM and ANQGSEA. After removal of 8 bases from V and 1 base from J, the junction contained 7 bases not matched to a gene. The CDR3 covers 13 residues. Here the CDR3 DNA reads TGCAGCCTCGGGGGGAGGCTCCAAGAGACCCAGTACTTC. It is translated as CSLGGRLQETQYF. Together with reference TRBV29-1 and TRBJ2-5, the CDR3 gives the full variable domain: SAVISQKPSRDICQRGTSLTIQCQVDSQVTMMFWYRQQPGQSLTLIATANQGSEATYESGFVIDKFPISRPNLTFSTLTVSNMSPEDSSIYLCSLGGRLQETQYFGPGTRLLVL.

This chain uses TRBV24-1 with TRBJ1-5; TRBD1 is a possible D gene (6 bases). Per germline, CDR1 KGHDR and CDR2 SFDVKD. The V end was cut by 3 bases, the J end by 7 bases, with 18 bases between. This CDR3 contains 16 residues. This chain's CDR3 is CATSDPSAGARQPQHF. Here the CDR3 DNA reads TGTGCCACCAGTGATCCCTCTGCAGGGGCCCGCCAGCCCCAGCATTTT.

This clonotype turned up a few times. The J gene is TRBJ2-1, the V gene TRBV29-1; TRBD2 matches at 8 bases. The CDR3 has 14 residues. The V gene's germline CDR1 is SQVTM and CDR2 ANQGSEA. Trimming removed 3 bases from V and 9 bases from J; junction bases left unmatched: 10. Here the CDR3 DNA reads TGCAGCGTTGAGGGGGTCAACCTAGCGGGTGAGCAGTTCTTC. Translating gives CSVEGVNLAGEQFF.

V and J are TRBV10-3 and TRBJ1-1; D gene ambiguous. The CDR3 is 14 amino acids. The germline V and J ends were trimmed by 6 bases and 1 base, with 12 bases remaining between them. Germline V gene data show CDR1 as ENHRY and CDR2 as SYGVKD. In DNA form, the CDR3 reads TGTGCCATCAGCGAACTGGACGGGAACACTGAAGCTTTCTTT. It specifies CAISELDGNTEAFF.

The chain has TRBV18 and TRBJ1-1; D unresolved. The V gene lost 5 bases and the J gene lost 6 bases, with 7 bases spanning the gap. Germline CDR1 is KGHSH and CDR2 is LQKENI. The CDR3 has 11 residues. The CDR3 region is CASSSPPEAFF. In DNA, the CDR3 is TGTGCCAGCTCATCCCCCCCTGAAGCTTTCTTT.

This chain connects TRBV30 to TRBJ1-1; weak D call: TRBD1 (5 bases). V was shortened by 5 bases and J by 4 bases, with 17 bases between the two germline ends. Germline assignment: CDR1 GTSNPN and CDR2 SVGIG (reference sequence). The CDR3 has 14 amino acids. This chain's CDR3 is CAWDSDRVGTEAFF. DNA of the CDR3: TGTGCCTGGGATAGCGACAGAGTGGGCACTGAAGCTTTCTTT.

This clonotype was detected only a few times. CDR3 region: CASIPTGSYNEQFF. CDR3 in DNA: TGTGCCAGCATCCCGACGGGATCCTACAATGAGCAGTTCTTC. This chain links TRBV12-3 or TRBV12-4 with TRBJ2-1, with D possibly TRBD2 on 5 matching bases. The V end lost 7 bases, the J end lost 1 base, and 11 bases lay between the germline ends. The CDR3 covers 14 residues.

The chain recombines TRBV29-1 with TRBJ1-1; 8 bases are a match to TRBD1. The germline CDR1 and CDR2 sequences are SQVTM and ANQGSEA. J gave up 1 base and V 3 bases, and 4 bases lay outside the gene matches. CDR3 length: 14 amino acids. CDR3 nucleotide sequence: TGCAGCGTTGACTCGACAGGGGCGAACACTGAAGCTTTCTTT. Its translation is CSVDSTGANTEAFF. Supplemented by reference TRBV29-1 and TRBJ1-1, the full variable domain reads SAVISQKPSRDICQRGTSLTIQCQVDSQVTMMFWYRQQPGQSLTLIATANQGSEATYESGFVIDKFPISRPNLTFSTLTVSNMSPEDSSIYLCSVDSTGANTEAFFGQGTRLTVV.

The sample holds many counts of this clonotype. The V and J genes are TRBV3-1 and TRBJ2-7; the match to TRBD2 covers 7 bases. The V gene end was trimmed by 4 bases and the J gene end by 3 bases; junction bases not matched to a gene: 3. The CDR3 spans 13 residues. Per the germline V gene, CDR1 is LGHDT and CDR2 is YNNKEL (reference sequence). In nucleotides, the CDR3 is TGTGCCAGCAGCCCCGGACTAGACTACGAGCAGTACTTC. This gives the protein CASSPGLDYEQYF.

The chain links TRBV6-5 to TRBJ1-4; D is uncertain. From germline, CDR1 is MNHEY and CDR2 SVGAGI. CDR3 length: 14 amino acids. The germline V and J ends were trimmed by 7 bases and 7 bases, with 16 bases remaining between them. The CDR3 sequence: CASKAVGKGEKLFF. The CDR3 coding sequence is TGTGCCAGCAAGGCTGTCGGGAAGGGTGAAAAACTGTTTTTT.

This chain joins TRBV11-2 and TRBJ2-1, with TRBD2 identical over 10 bases. Germline V gene data show CDR1 as SGHAT and CDR2 as FQNNGV. The J segment lost 0 bases and the V segment lost 8 bases, leaving 4 bases of the junction unmatched. The CDR3 extends over 15 amino acids. Here the CDR3 reads CASGRTSGSYNEQFF. CDR3 DNA sequence: TGTGCCAGCGGACGGACTAGCGGCTCCTACAATGAGCAGTTCTTC.

CDR3: CASSPSKIHEQYF. CDR3 DNA: TGTGCCAGCAGTCCCTCCAAAATCCACGAGCAGTACTTC. The chain uses TRBV27 and TRBJ2-7; D not resolved. The CDR3 is 13 residues long. Germline-derived CDR1 and CDR2 are MNHEY and SMNVEV (reference sequence). Trimming pared 5 bases from V and 5 bases from J, leaving 13 bases between.